This TCR beta chain was profiled in a study of radiation and T cells in renal cell carcinoma. Assay used: immunoSEQ multiplex PCR; TCRdb lists only in-frame clones, some missing. The sample has approximately 140,000 clones, approximately 90% seen once. In germline, CDR1 is SGHRS, CDR2 YFSETQ. This CDR3 has 18 amino acids. Trimming pared 1 base from V and 2 bases from J, leaving 21 bases between. This clone appeared a single time. Described time point: baseline pretreatment blood. Noted treatment: 15 Gy SBRT to primary tumor, nephrectomy 4 weeks later. Sample: blood, taken from a patient whose treatment included radiotherapy and nephrectomy. The clonotype was recovered from a woman aged 70-85 years with renal cell carcinoma. This chain joins TRBV5-1 and TRBJ1-1, with D perhaps TRBD1 (5 bases). The CDR3 spells CASSLLGDPAQSNTEAFF. The CDR3 region has the DNA TGCGCCAGCAGCTTGCTGGGGGATCCCGCCCAATCTAACACTGAAGCTTTCTTT.